The subject of this entry is one T cell receptor beta chain. The TCRbeta library incorporated unique molecular identifiers. One entry per CDR3 protein results from TCRdb running MiXCR on the PCR reads. The top ten hold about 4.6% of the sample, which has some 840,000 distinct CDR3 sequences, about 15% seen once. Looked up from germline, CDR1 is SGHAT and CDR2 is FQNNGV. CDR3 length equals 15 residues. With V trimmed by 4 bases and J by 7 bases, 8 bases remained unmatched. The sample belongs to a study of T-cell reconstitution after alpha-beta-depleted transplantation in children. This clonotype was sampled from a male patient younger than 18 who had a stem cell transplant for acute lymphoblastic leukemia, so the T cells may come from the graft donor. The chain combines TRBV11-2 with TRBJ1-4; 8 bases match TRBD1. The sample here was PBMCs, mostly from graft donor cells, taken 360 days after TCRalphabeta/CD19-depleted stem cell transplant. CDR3 sequence: CASSSDRVFGEKLFF. In DNA form, the CDR3 reads TGTGCCAGCAGCTCGGACAGGGTCTTTGGTGAAAAACTGTTTTTT.